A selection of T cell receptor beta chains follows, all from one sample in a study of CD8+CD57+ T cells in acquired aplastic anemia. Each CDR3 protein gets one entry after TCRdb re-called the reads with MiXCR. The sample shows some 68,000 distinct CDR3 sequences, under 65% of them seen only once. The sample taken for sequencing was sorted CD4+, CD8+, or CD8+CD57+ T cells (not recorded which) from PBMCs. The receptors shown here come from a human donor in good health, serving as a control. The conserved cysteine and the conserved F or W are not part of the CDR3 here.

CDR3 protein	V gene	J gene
ASSKTEWGQETQY	TRBV19	TRBJ2-5
SARDGRGLAAYEQY	TRBV20-1	TRBJ2-7
ASSFRRDYEQY	TRBV7-9	TRBJ2-7
SVEESSYNEQF	TRBV29-1	TRBJ2-1
ASSQVMGGDGYT	TRBV4-2	TRBJ1-2
AITGDSNLANYGYT	TRBV10-3	TRBJ1-2
SVEGQFSYEQY	TRBV29-1	TRBJ2-7
ASSPAPGTAFYEQY	TRBV11-1	TRBJ2-7
SADGAVSGNTIY	TRBV20-1	TRBJ1-3
ASSVGTGLTYEQY	TRBV7-2	TRBJ2-7
ASSLGGTGVNYGYT	TRBV7-6	TRBJ1-2
ASSLAIAGNTIY	TRBV7-9	TRBJ1-3
ASSPEGRSEKLF	TRBV6-1	TRBJ1-4
ASSPGTGSYEQY	TRBV2	TRBJ2-7
ASSLGAQGGYT	TRBV7-2	TRBJ1-2
ASSLALAGRETQY	TRBV7-9	TRBJ2-5
SVIPTGAAGYT	TRBV29-1	TRBJ1-2
ASSSYYNELF	TRBV7-9	TRBJ2-2
SASEYTQY	TRBV20-1	TRBJ2-3
ASSTGQGPFGYT	TRBV5-1	TRBJ1-2
ASSSGGYYNSPLH	TRBV6-5	TRBJ1-6
ASKGWELAGSYEQY	TRBV2	TRBJ2-7
ASSSPGGSTETQY	TRBV7-9	TRBJ2-5
ATSRPSGGAYNEQF	TRBV15	TRBJ2-1
SARVEGTSGRPYEQY	TRBV20-1	TRBJ2-7
ASSEQGAGEKLF	TRBV2	TRBJ1-4
ASSLDMAPSNEQY	TRBV6-5	TRBJ2-7
ASSLGAGNDYEQY	TRBV7-2	TRBJ2-7
ASSYRGLTYEQY	TRBV6-5	TRBJ2-7
ASSVGQERTGELF	TRBV7-3	TRBJ2-2
ASSLVPTGGYEQY	TRBV13	TRBJ2-7
SVEDVWQQY	TRBV29-1	TRBJ2-3
ASTRIQGSNSPLH	TRBV6-1	TRBJ1-6
ASSTPLAGVSNEQF	TRBV6-1	TRBJ2-1
ASSLDVGYEQY	TRBV7-2	TRBJ2-7
ASSLIAGTEAF	TRBV7-9	TRBJ1-1
ASSRGGASYNEQF	TRBV11-1	TRBJ2-1
ASSQGGAMTTEPYQETQY	TRBV14	TRBJ2-5
SARTSGRYNEQF	TRBV20-1	TRBJ2-1
ASRRDSSYEQY	TRBV19	TRBJ2-7
ASSDSGTVPWANVLT	TRBV6-1	TRBJ2-6
ASTLLGFYGYT	TRBV19	TRBJ1-2
ASSFGAGYEQY	TRBV25-1	TRBJ2-7
ASSPLVGQPNEQF	TRBV9	TRBJ2-1
ASSFHSHQYGYT	TRBV12-3/TRBV12-4	TRBJ1-2
ASRSRGAYEQY	TRBV7-2	TRBJ2-7
ASSIGGGNTEAF	TRBV19	TRBJ1-1
ATSASRGGPGTEAF	TRBV24-1	TRBJ1-1
ASSQVISQYSEQY	TRBV4-2	TRBJ2-7
ASSESGGLSDTQY	TRBV10-1	TRBJ2-3
ASSLGKGGYT	TRBV7-9	TRBJ1-2